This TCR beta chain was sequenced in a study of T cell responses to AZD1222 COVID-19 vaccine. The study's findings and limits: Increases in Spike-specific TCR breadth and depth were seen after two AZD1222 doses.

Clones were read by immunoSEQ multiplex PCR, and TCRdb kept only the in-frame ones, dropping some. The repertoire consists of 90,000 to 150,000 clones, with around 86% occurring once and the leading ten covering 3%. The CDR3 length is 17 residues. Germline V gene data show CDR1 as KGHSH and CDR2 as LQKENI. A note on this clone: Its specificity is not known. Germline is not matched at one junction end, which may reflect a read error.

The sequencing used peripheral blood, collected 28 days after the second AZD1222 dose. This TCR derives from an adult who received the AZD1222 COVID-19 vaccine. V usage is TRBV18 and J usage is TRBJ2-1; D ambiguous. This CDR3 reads CANSPPVRARSYNEQFF. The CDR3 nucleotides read TGTGCCAACTCACCACCAGTCCGGGCCCGCTCCTACAATGAGCAGTTCTTC.